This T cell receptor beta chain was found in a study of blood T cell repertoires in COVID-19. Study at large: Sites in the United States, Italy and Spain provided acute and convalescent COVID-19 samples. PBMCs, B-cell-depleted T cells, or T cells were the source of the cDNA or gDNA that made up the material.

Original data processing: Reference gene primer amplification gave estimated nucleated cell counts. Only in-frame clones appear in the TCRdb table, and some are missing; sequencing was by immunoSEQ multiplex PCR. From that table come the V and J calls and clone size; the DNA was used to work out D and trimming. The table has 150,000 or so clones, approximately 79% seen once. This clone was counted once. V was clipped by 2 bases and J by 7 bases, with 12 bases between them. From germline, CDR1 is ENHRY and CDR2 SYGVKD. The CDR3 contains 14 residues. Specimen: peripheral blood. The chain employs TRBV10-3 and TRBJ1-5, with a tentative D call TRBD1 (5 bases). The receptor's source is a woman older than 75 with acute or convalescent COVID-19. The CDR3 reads CAISEDSQGQPQHF. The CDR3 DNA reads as TGTGCCATCAGTGAGGACAGCCAGGGACAGCCCCAGCATTTT.